The 32 T cell receptor beta chains below all came from one sample that was sequenced in a study of shared clonotypes between healthy human individuals. Method: immunoSEQ multiplex PCR; TCRdb's copy keeps in-frame clones and lacks some. There are some 2,000,000 clones in the sample; about 95% occur only once, and 1% to 1.3% lies in the top ten. Naive CD8 populations comprised CD45RO-negative cells positively selected for CCR7, excluding terminally differentiated effector memory CD45RA+ cells. Sequencing was performed on naive CD8+ T cells sorted from blood. These receptors originate from a man in his late teens or twenties in good health.

The chain is built from TRBV4-1 and TRBJ1-6, with 7 nucleotides matching TRBD1. Germline V lookup: CDR1 MGHRA, CDR2 YSYEKL. V was pared by 1 base and J by 2 bases, with 11 bases of the junction left unmatched. The CDR3 runs 19 residues. This CDR3 reads CASSQAPIDRVTYNSPLHF. As DNA, the CDR3 is TGCGCCAGCAGCCAAGCCCCGATAGACAGGGTAACCTATAATTCACCCCTCCACTTT.

The gene calls are TRBV7-9 and TRBJ1-6; D might be TRBD1 (6 bases). Germline V gene data show CDR1 as SEHNR and CDR2 as FQNEAQ (reference sequence). The CDR3 has 14 amino acids. Trimming shortened V by 5 bases and J by 9 bases, and 14 bases separated the two germline ends. CDR3: CASSPRGGGSPLHF. The DNA of the CDR3 is TGTGCCAGCAGCCCGAGGGGGGGCGGTTCACCCCTCCACTTT.

Worth noting for this clone: Other DNA sequences in the sample encode the same CDR3. CDR3 nucleotide sequence: TGTGCCAGTAGCCCGGGACAGGGGGCTTACGAGCAGTACTTC. As protein: CASSPGQGAYEQYF. This chain uses TRBV19 with TRBJ2-7; TRBD1 aligns across 12 bases. V dropped 6 bases and J dropped 4; count of bases not matched to a gene: 4. Germline CDR1 is LNHDA and CDR2 is SQIVND (reference sequence). CDR3 length equals 14 residues.

This chain links TRBV6-5 with TRBJ2-2; perhaps TRBD1 as D (6 bases). This CDR3 has 13 residues. V was cut by 7 bases and J by 3 bases, with 9 bases left in between. CDR1 is MNHEY, CDR2 SVGAGI, per germline. The CDR3 spells CASTGTYTGELFF. The CDR3, as DNA: TGTGCCAGCACAGGGACATACACCGGGGAGCTGTTTTTT.

The sample holds many counts of this clone. The chain has TRBV11-2 and TRBJ2-2, with 9 nucleotides matching TRBD2. The CDR3 spans 16 residues. Per germline, CDR1 SGHAT and CDR2 FQNNGV. The V segment lost 0 bases and the J segment 3 bases; nucleotides outside the gene matches: 2. The CDR3 region has the DNA TGTGCCAGCAGCTTAGAGGGACTAGCTTACACCGGGGAGCTGTTTTTT. This encodes CASSLEGLAYTGELFF.

In nucleotides, the CDR3 is TGTGCCAGTGACCCCGGACAGGGGGCCTCCTACAATGAGCAGTTCTTC. This sequence encodes CASDPGQGASYNEQFF. The V gene is TRBV19, the J gene TRBJ2-1, with TRBD1 identical over 11 bases. CDR1 and CDR2 from the germline V gene are LNHDA and SQIVND (reference sequence). V trimming: 8 bases; J trimming: 0 bases; junction bases outside the gene matches: 6. CDR3 length equals 16 residues.

This clone has a single count. The chain combines TRBV27 with TRBJ1-5, with no clear D. Germline CDR1 reads MNHEY; CDR2 reads SMNVEV (reference sequence). The CDR3 has 17 amino acids. Trimming removed 3 bases at V and 2 bases at J, with 17 bases between. The CDR3 reads CASSLWSGPGGNQPQHF. CDR3 DNA: TGTGCCAGCAGTTTGTGGTCCGGGCCAGGCGGCAATCAGCCCCAGCATTTT.

The J gene is TRBJ2-2, the V gene TRBV4-1; the match to TRBD1 covers 8 bases. This CDR3 comprises 13 residues. Germline V gives CDR1 MGHRA, CDR2 YSYEKL. The junction had 3 bases not matched to a gene; V was cut back by 4 bases and J by 8 bases. As DNA, the CDR3 is TGCGCCAGCAGCCTCCGGGACAGGGGGGAGCTGTTTTTT. Residues: CASSLRDRGELFF.

The genes are TRBV11-3 and TRBJ2-1; tentatively, D is TRBD1 (5 bases). The CDR3 has 13 amino acids. V lost 0 bases and J lost 8, with 8 bases in between. From germline, CDR1 is SGHNT and CDR2 YENEEA. This CDR3 reads CASSLDARDEQFF. DNA of the CDR3: TGTGCCAGCAGCTTAGATGCCAGGGATGAGCAGTTCTTC. The complete variable domain, with remaining parts taken from reference TRBV11-3 and TRBJ2-1, reads EAGVVQSPRYKIIEKKQPVAFWCNPISGHNTLYWYLQNLGQGPELLIRYENEEAVDDSQLPKDRFSAERLKGVDSTLKIQPAELGDSAVYLCASSLDARDEQFFGPGTRLTVL.

The V gene is TRBV7-6, the J gene TRBJ2-3; possibly TRBD1 for D (5 bases). Germline CDR1 SGHVS, CDR2 FNYEAQ. This CDR3 is 16 amino acids long. V dropped 3 bases and J dropped 2 bases, with 15 bases sitting between them. This CDR3 is CASSFGLPGNTDTQYF. For the CDR3, the DNA is TGTGCCAGCAGCTTTGGGTTGCCAGGGAACACAGATACGCAGTATTTT.

The chain joins TRBV2 to TRBJ2-7; weak D call: TRBD2 (6 bases). Per the germline V gene, CDR1 is SNHLY and CDR2 is FYNNEI. Trimming took off 10 bases at V and 0 bases at J, with 10 bases between the two ends. This CDR3 has 12 residues. As DNA, the CDR3 is TGTGCCACAGGGACTGACTCCTACGAGCAGTACTTC. Protein product: CATGTDSYEQYF.

The chain carries TRBV27 and TRBJ1-1; 10 bases match TRBD1. This CDR3 is built from 13 residues. V dropped 5 bases and J dropped 7; count of bases not matched to a gene: 4. Per the germline V gene, CDR1 is MNHEY and CDR2 is SMNVEV (reference sequence). CDR3 sequence (DNA): TGTGCCAGCAGTCGGACAGGGGGAATTGAAGCTTTCTTT. Its translation: CASSRTGGIEAFF.

V gene TRBV19 combines with J gene TRBJ2-2; D unresolved. V lost 5 bases and J 0 bases, leaving 10 bases between the germline ends. Per the germline V gene, CDR1 is LNHDA and CDR2 is SQIVND (reference sequence). This CDR3 has 15 residues. The CDR3 coding sequence is TGTGCCAGTAGTCCTGCCGTTACGAACACCGGGGAGCTGTTTTTT. Translation gives CASSPAVTNTGELFF. The full variable domain, its missing parts supplied by reference TRBV19 and TRBJ2-2, is DGGITQSPKYLFRKEGQNVTLSCEQNLNHDAMYWYRQDPGQGLRLIYYSQIVNDFQKGDIAEGYSVSREKKESFPLTVTSAQKNPTAFYLCASSPAVTNTGELFFGEGSRLTVL.

The rearrangement links TRBV5-4 to TRBJ1-6, with D uncertain. Trimming shortened V by 4 bases and J by 7 bases, and 15 bases separated the two germline ends. The germline gives CDR1 SGHNT, CDR2 YYREEE (reference sequence). This CDR3 is built from 15 residues. CDR3 bases: TGTGCCAGCAGCGTGGATTACAGAATCAATTCACCCCTCCACTTT. It translates to CASSVDYRINSPLHF.

In DNA form, the CDR3 reads TGTGCCAGCAGCTCGGGGACAGGGGTCGACGAGCAGTACTTC. Amino acids: CASSSGTGVDEQYF. The V gene is TRBV5-6, the J gene TRBJ2-7; 10 nucleotides match TRBD1. J was trimmed by 5 bases and V by 3 bases; bases with no gene match: 5. The CDR3 is 14 amino acids. Germline V gives CDR1 SGHDT, CDR2 YYEEEE. Full variable domain (remainder filled in from reference TRBV5-6 and TRBJ2-7): DAGVTQSPTHLIKTRGQQVTLRCSPKSGHDTVSWYQQALGQGPQFIFQYYEEEERQRGNFPDRFSGHQFPNYSSELNVNALLLGDSALYLCASSSGTGVDEQYFGPGTRLTVT.

The chain has TRBV5-1 and TRBJ2-5, with D unclear. This CDR3 region has 17 residues. Germline V CDR1 and CDR2: SGHRS, YFSETQ. The germline V and J ends were trimmed by 0 bases and 5 bases, with 20 bases remaining between them. DNA for the CDR3: TGCGCCAGCAGCTTGGGGGAACAGTTCGGTGGACGTGAGACCCAGTACTTC. Amino acid sequence: CASSLGEQFGGRETQYF.

The genes are TRBV7-9 and TRBJ2-7; 7 positions match TRBD2. Germline CDR1 SEHNR, CDR2 FQNEAQ (reference sequence). The CDR3 contains 19 residues. V shed 5 bases and J 3 bases; nucleotides not matched to a gene: 22. CDR3 coding DNA: TGTGCCAGCAGCCAAACCGACGGTGGACGACGAGGCGGGAGCTACGAGCAGTACTTC. Its protein product is CASSQTDGGRRGGSYEQYF.

The CDR3, as DNA: TGTGCCAGCTCACCGCCCAAAGGGACTAGCGGGGGCGATGAGCAGTTCTTC. Translated, it gives CASSPPKGTSGGDEQFF. The rearrangement links TRBV18 to TRBJ2-1; 14 bases align to TRBD2. CDR3 length: 17 residues. Germline CDR1 is KGHSH and CDR2 is LQKENI. V dropped 3 bases and J dropped 8; count of bases not matched to a gene: 9.

The V call is TRBV7-9, the J call TRBJ2-7; D is undetermined. Deletions cut 5 bases from V and 1 base from J, with 12 bases between. This CDR3 spans 14 amino acids. Germline V gene data show CDR1 as SEHNR and CDR2 as FQNEAQ (reference sequence). The CDR3 region is CASSPGSISYEQYF. The DNA of the CDR3 is TGTGCCAGCAGCCCGGGTAGCATTTCCTACGAGCAGTACTTC.

Turning to this clone: The identical CDR3 is also encoded by other nucleotide sequences in the sample. This CDR3 is CASSIRENTGELFF. CDR3 bases: TGTGCCAGTAGTATAAGGGAGAACACCGGGGAGCTGTTTTTT. This sequence joins TRBV19 and TRBJ2-2; D gene ambiguous. The CDR3 runs 14 residues. V lost 2 bases and J 1 base, leaving 5 bases between the germline ends. The germline gives CDR1 LNHDA, CDR2 SQIVND (reference sequence).

The rearrangement joins TRBV9 to TRBJ2-5; 12 bases are a match to TRBD1. The CDR3 consists of 14 residues. With 3 bases clipped from V and 5 bases from J, the junction kept 2 bases outside the gene matches. Germline CDR1 is SGDLS and CDR2 is YYNGEE. CDR3 protein: CASSAGQGAETQYF. CDR3 bases: TGTGCCAGCAGCGCGGGACAGGGGGCGGAGACCCAGTACTTC.

With regard to this clone: Other nucleotide sequences in the sample specify the same CDR3. The chain combines TRBV30 with TRBJ2-1; TRBD2 is a possible D gene (7 bases). The length of the CDR3 is 15 residues. The V end lost 0 bases, the J end lost 4 bases, and 13 bases lay between the germline ends. Germline V gives CDR1 GTSNPN, CDR2 SVGIG (reference sequence). The chain's CDR3 is CAWSVLAGAYNEQFF. CDR3 DNA: TGTGCCTGGAGTGTACTGGCGGGGGCGTACAATGAGCAGTTCTTC. The full variable domain, in which reference TRBV30 and TRBJ2-1 provide the parts outside the CDR3, is SQTIHQWPATLVQPVGSPLSLECTVEGTSNPNLYWYRQAAGRGLQLLFYSVGIGQISSEVPQNLSASRPQDRQFILSSKKLLLSDSGFYLCAWSVLAGAYNEQFFGPGTRLTVL.

The chain recombines TRBV6-6 with TRBJ2-3; D is tentatively TRBD1 or TRBD2 (6 bases each). Trimming left V 7 bases short and J 5 bases short, with 16 bases between. The V gene's germline CDR1 is MNHNY and CDR2 SVGAGI (reference sequence). This CDR3 is built from 14 residues. CDR3 in amino acids: CASTQWGAEDTQYF. CDR3 in DNA: TGTGCCAGCACTCAGTGGGGGGCAGAAGATACGCAGTATTTT.

The chain has TRBV29-1 and TRBJ1-1; 7 bases are a match to TRBD1. This CDR3 contains 14 residues. Unmatched junction bases numbered 5, after V lost 0 bases and J lost 4 bases. From germline, CDR1 is SQVTM and CDR2 ANQGSEA. CDR3 DNA: TGCAGCGTTGAAGATTCGGCAGGGGGCACTGAAGCTTTCTTT. This sequence encodes CSVEDSAGGTEAFF.

With regard to this clone: Other nucleotide sequences from this sample produce the same CDR3. The CDR3 bases are TGTGCCAGCAGTCTTAAGGGTCCCAGCTACGAGCAGTACTTC. Translation gives CASSLKGPSYEQYF. This chain joins TRBV27 and TRBJ2-7; D is undetermined. V was trimmed by 5 bases and J by 3 bases, leaving 14 bases between them. CDR3 length: 14 amino acids. Germline assignment: CDR1 MNHEY and CDR2 SMNVEV (reference sequence).

This clone was counted once. A single base separates this from a much larger clone, so it may be a read error. This sample includes further DNA sequences coding for the same CDR3. The rearrangement links TRBV28 to TRBJ2-7; 7 bases are shared with TRBD1. J was trimmed by 1 base and V by 4 bases; bases with no gene match: 1. This CDR3 region has 13 residues. CDR1 is MDHEN, CDR2 SYDVKM, per germline. CDR3: CASSSTGSYEQYF. CDR3 coding DNA: TGTGCCAGCAGTTCGACAGGGTCCTACGAGCAGTACTTC.

The genes are TRBV7-6 and TRBJ2-2; no clear D gene. The CDR3 is made up of 15 amino acids. The germline CDR1 and CDR2 sequences are SGHVS and FNYEAQ. Trimming removed 1 base at V and 5 bases at J, with 11 bases between. CDR3 region: CASSLGHPGTGELFF. The CDR3 nucleotides are TGTGCCAGCAGCTTAGGACACCCCGGTACCGGGGAGCTGTTTTTT.

The rearrangement uses TRBV19 and TRBJ2-7; 12 nucleotides agree with TRBD1. Trimming cost V 7 bases and J 5 bases; bases outside gene matches: 9. From germline, CDR1 is LNHDA and CDR2 SQIVND (reference sequence). This CDR3 comprises 15 residues. The CDR3 here is CASKSGTGGFHEQYF. CDR3 in DNA: TGTGCCAGTAAATCCGGGACAGGGGGCTTCCACGAGCAGTACTTC.

This chain links TRBV5-6 with TRBJ2-1, with a tentative D call TRBD1 (5 bases). The CDR3 contains 15 residues. Trimming pared 2 bases from V and 4 bases from J, leaving 13 bases between. Germline CDR1 and CDR2: SGHDT and YYEEEE. The DNA of the CDR3 is TGTGCCAGCAGCTTCCCCAGGGCAGGATACAATGAGCAGTTCTTC. Translation: CASSFPRAGYNEQFF.

The rearrangement joins TRBV7-9 to TRBJ2-2; 14 bases are shared with TRBD2. The CDR3 has 18 amino acids. Germline V CDR1 and CDR2: SEHNR, FQNEAQ (reference sequence). V was pared by 1 base and J by 1 base, with 2 bases of the junction left unmatched. CDR3: CASSLGTSGRLNTGELFF. In DNA form, the CDR3 reads TGTGCCAGCAGCTTAGGGACTAGCGGGAGGTTGAACACCGGGGAGCTGTTTTTT.

As for this clone: This sample also contains other DNA sequences that code for the same CDR3. The rearrangement uses TRBV13 and TRBJ1-1; D possibly corresponds to TRBD1 (6 bases). The V end lost 5 bases, the J end lost 5 bases, and 12 bases lay between the germline ends. The CDR3 spans 13 residues. The germline gives CDR1 PRHDT, CDR2 FYEKMQ (reference sequence). The CDR3 region has the DNA TGTGCCAGCAGCCCCGAGGGGGGGACTGAAGCTTTCTTT. It is translated as CASSPEGGTEAFF.

V gene TRBV9 combines with J gene TRBJ1-2, with D unresolved. The V end was cut by 1 base, the J end by 3 bases, with 7 bases between. This CDR3 is built from 13 residues. CDR1 is SGDLS and CDR2 is YYNGEE in the germline V gene. CDR3 sequence: CASSVNSDYGYTF. In DNA form, the CDR3 reads TGTGCCAGCAGCGTAAATTCGGACTATGGCTACACCTTC.